These 18 T cell receptor beta chains were all obtained from the same sample, sequenced in a study of CD8+ T cells in alopecia areata. Investigators isolated RNA and reverse transcribed it into cDNA to act as the sequencing template. The method was immunoSEQ multiplex PCR; TCRdb's version includes in-frame clones alone and lacks a portion of them. This sample has about 69,000 clones, with approximately 61% found just once. Sequenced material: CD8+ T cells sorted from blood, taken at week 0. Receptors were obtained from a human donor with alopecia areata.

The chain is built from TRBV19 and TRBJ2-1, with D uncertain. This CDR3 is built from 15 residues. V lost 5 bases and J lost 0, with 11 bases in between. The germline gives CDR1 LNHDA, CDR2 SQIVND (reference sequence). The CDR3: CASSPYRVSYNEQFF. CDR3 DNA: TGTGCCAGTAGTCCATACAGAGTCTCCTACAATGAGCAGTTCTTC.

V is TRBV29-1 and J is TRBJ2-3, with D possibly being TRBD2 (7 bases). The germline V gene encodes CDR1 SQVTM and CDR2 ANQGSEA. V gave up 6 bases and J gave up 0 bases, with 16 bases separating them. The CDR3 totals 15 residues. In nucleotides, the CDR3 is TGCAGCGTCGCAGGGGCGGGGGCGAGCACAGATACGCAGTATTTT. Residues: CSVAGAGASTDTQYF.

This clone was seen a single time. V and J are TRBV7-6 and TRBJ2-2; D is perhaps TRBD1 (6 bases). Germline CDR1 SGHVS, CDR2 FNYEAQ. V was clipped by 3 bases and J by 4 bases, with 12 bases between them. The CDR3 loop spans 15 amino acids. The CDR3 loop is CASSFPGVVTGELFF. In nucleotides, the CDR3 is TGTGCCAGCAGCTTCCCAGGGGTTGTCACCGGGGAGCTGTTTTTT. The full variable domain, completed using reference TRBV7-6 and TRBJ2-2, is GAGVSQSPRYKVTKRGQDVALRCDPISGHVSLYWYRQALGQGPEFLTYFNYEAQQDKSGLPNDRFSAERPEGSISTLTIQRTEQRDSAMYRCASSFPGVVTGELFFGEGSRLTVL.

The rearrangement joins TRBV30 to TRBJ1-5; 7 bases are shared with TRBD1. This CDR3 region has 15 residues. Germline CDR1 is GTSNPN and CDR2 is SVGIG (reference sequence). V lost 2 bases, J lost 3 bases, and 7 bases stayed unmatched. The CDR3 DNA sequence: TGTGCCTGGAGTCATGTGGGACAGCTCAATCAGCCCCAGCATTTT. Protein product: CAWSHVGQLNQPQHF.

The rearrangement uses TRBV2 and TRBJ2-5; perhaps TRBD2 as D (5 bases). This CDR3 comprises 14 residues. Trimming took 2 bases from V and 3 from J, leaving 10 bases between them. Germline V gene data show CDR1 as SNHLY and CDR2 as FYNNEI. In nucleotides, the CDR3 is TGTGCCAGCAGTGAAATGGCGAGGGAAGAGACCCAGTACTTC. It specifies CASSEMAREETQYF.

The CDR3 reads CASSLTSGGYEQYF. The CDR3 DNA reads TGTGCCAGCAGCTTAACTAGCGGGGGTTACGAGCAGTACTTC. The V gene is TRBV11-2, the J gene TRBJ2-7; TRBD2 aligns across 11 bases. The CDR3 totals 14 residues. The V segment lost 2 bases and the J segment 4 bases; nucleotides outside the gene matches: 1. Germline CDR1 and CDR2: SGHAT and FQNNGV.

About this clone itself: The junction departs from germline at one end; a sequencing error may be responsible. The gene calls are TRBV30 and TRBJ2-7, with D perhaps being TRBD1 or TRBD2 (5 bases each). Germline values: CDR1 GTSNPN, CDR2 SVGIG (reference sequence). This CDR3 has 11 residues. The CDR3 loop is CAWSDGTDLRF. The CDR3 DNA follows: TGTGCCTGGAGTGATGGGACCGACCTCAGGTTC.

V is TRBV18 and J is TRBJ2-5; possible D gene TRBD2, 6 bases. The CDR3 has 14 residues. Trimming pared 3 bases from V and 4 bases from J, leaving 12 bases between. The germline CDR1 and CDR2 sequences are KGHSH and LQKENI. This chain's CDR3 is CASSPKGGIETQYF. Written as DNA, the CDR3 is TGTGCCAGCTCACCCAAGGGAGGTATAGAGACCCAGTACTTC.

The chain recombines TRBV29-1 with TRBJ2-7; possible D gene TRBD2, 5 bases. Trimming pared 5 bases from V and 0 bases from J, leaving 11 bases between. CDR1 and CDR2 (germline): SQVTM, ANQGSEA. There are 13 residues in the CDR3. The CDR3 sequence: CSVRAVSSYEQYF. For the CDR3, the DNA is TGCAGCGTTCGAGCGGTTAGCTCCTACGAGCAGTACTTC.

This chain uses TRBV7-9 with TRBJ1-6; possibly TRBD1 for D (5 bases). The CDR3 totals 15 residues. Germline CDR1 reads SEHNR; CDR2 reads FQNEAQ (reference sequence). V lost 8 bases and J 6 bases, leaving 17 bases between the germline ends. The chain's CDR3 is CASGAASFFNSPLHF. CDR3 sequence (DNA): TGTGCCAGCGGGGCAGCTAGCTTTTTTAATTCACCCCTCCACTTT.

A word on this clone: An end of the junction does not agree with germline; a read error may underlie this. The identical CDR3 is also encoded by other nucleotide sequences in the sample. This rearrangement joins TRBV7-2 to TRBJ2-7, with D perhaps TRBD1 (6 bases). Germline V gene data show CDR1 as SGHTA and CDR2 as FQGNSA. CDR3 length: 15 amino acids. The CDR3 sequence: CASSQGLTGFYEQYF. Here the CDR3 DNA reads TGCGCCAGCAGCCAGGGTCTAACAGGGTTCTACGAGCAGTACTTC.

This clone was observed a single time. This rearrangement joins TRBV6-5 to TRBJ1-5; weak D call: TRBD1 (5 bases). Trimming pared 3 bases from V and 3 bases from J, leaving 9 bases between. This CDR3 spans 14 amino acids. Germline-derived CDR1 and CDR2 are MNHEY and SVGAGI. CDR3 in amino acids: CASSYGGANQPQHF. Here the CDR3 DNA reads TGTGCCAGCAGTTATGGGGGAGCCAATCAGCCCCAGCATTTT.

V usage is TRBV5-1 and J usage is TRBJ2-1; 10 bases align to TRBD1. The CDR3 contains 17 residues. V lost 1 base and J lost 4; bases outside the gene matches: 8. Per the germline V gene, CDR1 is SGHRS and CDR2 is YFSETQ. CDR3: CASSLTTGTGAYNEQFF. CDR3 DNA sequence: TGCGCCAGCAGCTTGACCACCGGGACAGGGGCGTACAATGAGCAGTTCTTC.

This chain links TRBV27 with TRBJ1-6; possible D gene TRBD1, 6 bases. The V gene lost 5 bases and the J gene lost 11 bases, with 10 bases spanning the gap. Germline V gene lookup returns CDR1 MNHEY and CDR2 SMNVEV (reference sequence). The CDR3 extends over 12 amino acids. The CDR3: CASSPGTPPLHF. Here the CDR3 DNA reads TGTGCCAGCAGTCCCGGGACACCACCCCTCCACTTT.

The rearrangement uses TRBV15 and TRBJ2-2; D assignment may be TRBD1 or TRBD2 (5 bases each). The length of the CDR3 is 16 residues. Trimming removed 3 bases from V and 5 bases from J, with 16 bases in between. Germline V lookup: CDR1 LNHNV, CDR2 YYDKDF (reference sequence). The DNA for the CDR3 is TGTGCCACCAGCAGGGAAACGGGACCCGGAACCGGGGAGCTGTTTTTT. Protein: CATSRETGPGTGELFF.

The chain has TRBV4-1 and TRBJ2-7, with 9 bases that match TRBD1. Trimming at V came to 4 bases and at J to 3 bases, leaving 7 bases not matched to a gene. Germline CDR1 reads MGHRA; CDR2 reads YSYEKL. The CDR3 sequence is 15 residues long. The CDR3, as DNA: TGCGCCAGCAGCCCCTCGGGACAGGGTGTCTACGAGCAGTACTTC. Protein sequence: CASSPSGQGVYEQYF.

The chain's CDR3 is CASSLDGYGYTF. For the CDR3, the DNA is TGTGCCAGCAGCTTAGACGGCTATGGCTACACCTTC. This rearrangement joins TRBV7-9 to TRBJ1-2; D is unresolved. V was cut by 1 base and J by 4 bases, with 4 bases left in between. The germline CDR1 and CDR2 sequences are SEHNR and FQNEAQ (reference sequence). CDR3 length: 12 amino acids.

This CDR3 reads CASSPIGARNEQFF. The CDR3 nucleotides read TGCGCCAGCAGTCCGATCGGGGCCCGCAATGAGCAGTTCTTC. J is TRBJ2-1 and V is TRBV5-1; D tentatively reads TRBD1 or TRBD2 (5 bases each). Germline V CDR1 and CDR2: SGHRS, YFSETQ. This CDR3 spans 14 amino acids. The V and J ends lost 5 bases and 6 bases respectively, with 15 bases between them.